The 5 T cell receptor beta chains in this list originate from one sample, sequenced in a study of cytomegalovirus exposure and HLA in healthy donors. The PCR employed 60 Vbeta primers together with 13 Jbeta primers. TCRdb's table, derived via immunoSEQ multiplex PCR, lists solely in-frame clones and lacks some. The sample lists about 130,000 clones; 76% were seen once. The sample comprised PBMCs. Source of these receptors: a man in his forties or fifties in good health and CMV-seronegative.

The genes are TRBV4-1 and TRBJ1-4, with D perhaps matching TRBD1 (6 bases). This CDR3 comprises 16 residues. V was shortened by 3 bases and J by 5 bases, with 16 bases between the two germline ends. Germline CDR1 reads MGHRA; CDR2 reads YSYEKL. The CDR3 DNA reads TGCGCCAGCAGCCAGGGGGGGGCAGGGTTCAATGAAAAACTGTTTTTT. It translates to CASSQGGAGFNEKLFF.

This sequence joins TRBV7-9 and TRBJ2-3, with TRBD1 matching over 7 bases. The CDR3 sequence is 13 residues long. Germline trimming cut 4 bases from V and 5 bases from J; bases unmatched to any gene: 3. Germline values: CDR1 SEHNR, CDR2 FQNEAQ (reference sequence). The DNA for the CDR3 is TGTGCCAGCAGCTCCCCAGGGGGAGATACGCAGTATTTT. Translated: CASSSPGGDTQYF.

The chain uses TRBV19 and TRBJ2-4, with TRBD2 identical over 12 bases. V lost 4 bases, J lost 7 bases, and 14 bases stayed unmatched. Germline V gene data show CDR1 as LNHDA and CDR2 as SQIVND (reference sequence). This CDR3 contains 18 residues. The CDR3 sequence is CASSNGGLAGRSTNIQYF. DNA for the CDR3: TGTGCCAGTAGTAACGGGGGACTAGCGGGTCGAAGTACGAACATTCAGTACTTC.

The chain combines TRBV5-6 with TRBJ1-4; D remains unclear. The germline V gene has CDR1 SGHDT and CDR2 YYEEEE. There are 14 residues in the CDR3. Between the trimmed V and J ends, which lost 0 bases and 5 bases, there was a span of 8 bases. The CDR3 DNA sequence: TGTGCCAGCAGCTTGGGGGCAGCAAATGAAAAACTGTTTTTT. It is translated as CASSLGAANEKLFF.

This sequence joins TRBV19 and TRBJ1-1; D gene unclear. The CDR3 sequence is 14 residues long. Germline V CDR1 and CDR2: LNHDA, SQIVND (reference sequence). The V and J ends lost 4 bases and 4 bases respectively, with 13 bases between them. The CDR3 nucleotides read TGTGCCAGTAGTACCTCGGGAGTGGGCACTGAAGCTTTCTTT. Protein product: CASSTSGVGTEAFF.